Listed below are T cell receptor beta chains from one sample, sequenced in a study of shared clonotypes between healthy human individuals. TCRdb's copy holds only in-frame clones and misses some; the assay was immunoSEQ multiplex PCR. The sample lists some 500,000 clones; roughly 95% were seen once. Sample: naive CD4+ T cells sorted from blood. The receptor source for this set is a woman in her 30s in good health. The CDR3 runs from the conserved cysteine through the conserved F or W. Fields, in order: J gene, V gene, CDR3 length, clone size, D gene, CDR3 protein, CDR3 DNA. D genes are given only for firm matches. Clone size is given for some rows only: seen once, a few or many times, or a class if the clone is expanded.

j_call: TRBJ2-3
v_call: TRBV13
cdr3_length: 14
clone_size: -
d_call: TRBD2
cdr3_aa: CASSSSGRADTQYF
cdr3_nt: TGTGCCAGCAGCTCTAGCGGGAGGGCAGATACGCAGTATTTT

j_call: TRBJ2-7
v_call: TRBV9
cdr3_length: 12
clone_size: -
d_call: -
cdr3_aa: CASSPREYEQYF
cdr3_nt: TGTGCCAGCAGCCCGAGAGAGTACGAGCAGTACTTC

j_call: TRBJ2-3
v_call: TRBV10-3
cdr3_length: 14
clone_size: -
d_call: TRBD1
cdr3_aa: CAISGTGRTDTQYF
cdr3_nt: TGTGCCATCAGTGGGACAGGTCGCACAGATACGCAGTATTTT

j_call: TRBJ2-7
v_call: TRBV5-5
cdr3_length: 15
clone_size: -
d_call: -
cdr3_aa: CASSLEPLGSYEQYF
cdr3_nt: TGTGCCAGCAGCTTGGAGCCCCTAGGCTCCTACGAGCAGTACTTC

j_call: TRBJ2-2
v_call: TRBV28
cdr3_length: 14
clone_size: -
d_call: -
cdr3_aa: CASSLNRNTGELFF
cdr3_nt: TGTGCCAGCAGTTTGAACAGGAACACCGGGGAGCTGTTTTTT

j_call: TRBJ1-4
v_call: TRBV27
cdr3_length: 14
clone_size: -
d_call: TRBD1
cdr3_aa: CASSWTGGYEKLFF
cdr3_nt: TGTGCCAGCAGTTGGACAGGGGGTTATGAAAAACTGTTTTTT

j_call: TRBJ2-7
v_call: TRBV5-6
cdr3_length: 13
clone_size: -
d_call: TRBD2
cdr3_aa: CASSSGLAREQYF
cdr3_nt: TGTGCCAGCAGCTCCGGACTAGCGAGGGAGCAGTACTTC

j_call: TRBJ2-1
v_call: TRBV7-2
cdr3_length: 11
clone_size: -
d_call: -
cdr3_aa: CASSPFDEQFF
cdr3_nt: TGTGCCAGCAGCCCTTTCGATGAGCAGTTCTTC

j_call: TRBJ2-5
v_call: TRBV2
cdr3_length: 11
clone_size: -
d_call: -
cdr3_aa: CASLSSETQYF
cdr3_nt: TGTGCCAGCCTCTCTTCGGAGACCCAGTACTTC

j_call: TRBJ2-3
v_call: TRBV4-1
cdr3_length: 16
clone_size: -
d_call: TRBD1
cdr3_aa: CASSQMPRTGPDTQYF
cdr3_nt: TGCGCCAGCAGCCAGATGCCCCGGACAGGGCCAGATACGCAGTATTTT

j_call: TRBJ2-5
v_call: TRBV7-2
cdr3_length: 12
clone_size: -
d_call: -
cdr3_aa: CASSDSRETQYF
cdr3_nt: TGTGCCAGCAGCGACTCCCGAGAGACCCAGTACTTC

j_call: TRBJ1-5
v_call: TRBV6-1
cdr3_length: 15
clone_size: -
d_call: TRBD1
cdr3_aa: CASSEPTGVVRPQHF
cdr3_nt: TGTGCCAGCAGTGAACCAACAGGGGTCGTACGGCCCCAGCATTTT

j_call: TRBJ2-2
v_call: TRBV30
cdr3_length: 17
clone_size: -
d_call: -
cdr3_aa: CAWSAETRVGDTGELFF
cdr3_nt: TGTGCCTGGAGTGCCGAGACTAGGGTTGGCGACACCGGGGAGCTGTTTTTT

j_call: TRBJ2-7
v_call: TRBV5-1
cdr3_length: 15
clone_size: -
d_call: TRBD1
cdr3_aa: CASSPGTASSYEQYF
cdr3_nt: TGCGCCAGCAGCCCGGGGACAGCGAGCTCCTACGAGCAGTACTTC

j_call: TRBJ1-4
v_call: TRBV15
cdr3_length: 16
clone_size: -
d_call: TRBD1
cdr3_aa: CATSRHRDRANEKLFF
cdr3_nt: TGTGCCACCAGCAGACACCGGGACAGGGCGAATGAAAAACTGTTTTTT

j_call: TRBJ2-1
v_call: TRBV7-2
cdr3_length: 16
clone_size: -
d_call: TRBD2
cdr3_aa: CASSPRGGTIYNEQFF
cdr3_nt: TGTGCCAGCAGCCCCAGAGGCGGGACTATATACAATGAGCAGTTCTTC

j_call: TRBJ2-7
v_call: TRBV28
cdr3_length: 12
clone_size: once
d_call: -
cdr3_aa: CASSGAPHEQYF
cdr3_nt: TGTGCCAGCAGTGGGGCTCCCCACGAGCAGTACTTC

j_call: TRBJ2-7
v_call: TRBV28
cdr3_length: 14
clone_size: -
d_call: -
cdr3_aa: CASSFAESSYEQYF
cdr3_nt: TGTGCCAGCAGTTTTGCAGAGAGCTCCTACGAGCAGTACTTC

j_call: TRBJ2-7
v_call: TRBV5-1
cdr3_length: 13
clone_size: -
d_call: -
cdr3_aa: CASSPGLNYEQYF
cdr3_nt: TGCGCCAGCAGCCCCGGACTGAACTACGAGCAGTACTTC

j_call: TRBJ2-3
v_call: TRBV4-1
cdr3_length: 17
clone_size: -
d_call: TRBD2
cdr3_aa: CASSQDAGLVRTDTQYF
cdr3_nt: TGCGCCAGCAGCCAAGATGCGGGACTAGTCCGCACAGATACGCAGTATTTT

j_call: TRBJ1-5
v_call: TRBV30
cdr3_length: 16
clone_size: -
d_call: -
cdr3_aa: CAWSVQGLVGNQPQHF
cdr3_nt: TGTGCCTGGAGTGTACAGGGATTAGTAGGGAATCAGCCCCAGCATTTT

j_call: TRBJ1-2
v_call: TRBV6-1
cdr3_length: 14
clone_size: -
d_call: -
cdr3_aa: CASSEAGEIDGYTF
cdr3_nt: TGTGCCAGCAGTGAAGCAGGGGAGATTGATGGCTACACCTTC

j_call: TRBJ2-6
v_call: TRBV27
cdr3_length: 16
clone_size: -
d_call: TRBD1
cdr3_aa: CASSSYRGSGANVLTF
cdr3_nt: TGTGCCAGCAGTTCGTACAGGGGTAGTGGGGCCAACGTCCTGACTTTC

j_call: TRBJ1-4
v_call: TRBV7-9
cdr3_length: 15
clone_size: -
d_call: TRBD1
cdr3_aa: CASSRLGTGNEKLFF
cdr3_nt: TGTGCCAGCAGCCGTCTTGGGACAGGGAACGAAAAACTGTTTTTT

j_call: TRBJ1-2
v_call: TRBV29-1
cdr3_length: 12
clone_size: few
d_call: TRBD1
cdr3_aa: CSVGDRGYGYTF
cdr3_nt: TGCAGCGTAGGAGACAGGGGCTATGGCTACACCTTC

j_call: TRBJ2-2
v_call: TRBV19
cdr3_length: 14
clone_size: -
d_call: TRBD2
cdr3_aa: CASSSQAGAGELFF
cdr3_nt: TGTGCCAGTAGTTCCCAGGCGGGAGCCGGGGAGCTGTTTTTT

j_call: TRBJ2-3
v_call: TRBV4-2
cdr3_length: 17
clone_size: -
d_call: TRBD2
cdr3_aa: CASSQGASGSRTDTQYF
cdr3_nt: TGTGCCAGCAGCCAAGGGGCTAGCGGGAGCCGGACAGATACGCAGTATTTT

j_call: TRBJ2-7
v_call: TRBV10-3
cdr3_length: 15
clone_size: -
d_call: -
cdr3_aa: CAISETPGASYEQYF
cdr3_nt: TGTGCCATCAGTGAGACACCCGGGGCCTCCTACGAGCAGTACTTC

j_call: TRBJ2-2
v_call: TRBV11-1
cdr3_length: 16
clone_size: -
d_call: TRBD2
cdr3_aa: CASSGSGIIAGGELFF
cdr3_nt: TGTGCCAGCAGCGGTAGCGGGATTATCGCGGGCGGGGAGCTGTTTTTT

j_call: TRBJ1-2
v_call: TRBV6-5
cdr3_length: 12
clone_size: -
d_call: -
cdr3_aa: CASSYSGMGYTF
cdr3_nt: TGTGCCAGCAGTTACTCGGGGATGGGCTACACCTTC

j_call: TRBJ1-1
v_call: TRBV7-2
cdr3_length: 13
clone_size: -
d_call: -
cdr3_aa: CASSSQENTEAFF
cdr3_nt: TGTGCCAGCAGCTCCCAGGAGAACACTGAAGCTTTCTTT

j_call: TRBJ2-5
v_call: TRBV6-1
cdr3_length: 13
clone_size: -
d_call: TRBD1
cdr3_aa: CASSGQGLGTQYF
cdr3_nt: TGTGCCAGCAGTGGACAGGGGTTGGGGACCCAGTACTTC

j_call: TRBJ1-1
v_call: TRBV18
cdr3_length: 14
clone_size: -
d_call: -
cdr3_aa: CASSLDRTNTEAFF
cdr3_nt: TGTGCCAGCTCACTGGACAGAACGAACACTGAAGCTTTCTTT

j_call: TRBJ2-7
v_call: TRBV10-1
cdr3_length: 15
clone_size: -
d_call: TRBD2
cdr3_aa: CASSEDAAGADEQYF
cdr3_nt: TGCGCCAGCAGTGAAGATGCAGCGGGAGCCGACGAGCAGTACTTC

j_call: TRBJ2-7
v_call: TRBV19
cdr3_length: 16
clone_size: -
d_call: TRBD2
cdr3_aa: CASSKAGSQTLYEQYF
cdr3_nt: TGTGCCAGTAGTAAAGCGGGAAGTCAGACTTTATACGAGCAGTACTTC

j_call: TRBJ2-6
v_call: TRBV4-1
cdr3_length: 17
clone_size: -
d_call: -
cdr3_aa: CASSQDRTVYEANVLTF
cdr3_nt: TGCGCCAGCAGCCAAGATAGGACAGTCTATGAGGCCAACGTCCTGACTTTC

j_call: TRBJ2-5
v_call: TRBV28
cdr3_length: 16
clone_size: -
d_call: TRBD1
cdr3_aa: CASSTTGQGAGETQYF
cdr3_nt: TGTGCCAGCAGTACCACGGGACAGGGGGCCGGTGAGACCCAGTACTTC

j_call: TRBJ2-3
v_call: TRBV5-5
cdr3_length: 12
clone_size: -
d_call: -
cdr3_aa: CASRGRTDTQYF
cdr3_nt: TGTGCCAGCAGGGGGCGCACAGATACGCAGTATTTT

j_call: TRBJ2-3
v_call: TRBV7-2
cdr3_length: 14
clone_size: -
d_call: -
cdr3_aa: CASSFWGSTDTQYF
cdr3_nt: TGTGCCAGCAGCTTTTGGGGCAGCACAGATACGCAGTATTTT

j_call: TRBJ2-7
v_call: TRBV27
cdr3_length: 14
clone_size: -
d_call: -
cdr3_aa: CASSPNGHIYEQYF
cdr3_nt: TGTGCCAGCAGTCCTAACGGACACATCTACGAGCAGTACTTC

j_call: TRBJ1-1
v_call: TRBV18
cdr3_length: 15
clone_size: -
d_call: -
cdr3_aa: CASSPFAGRNTEAFF
cdr3_nt: TGTGCCAGCTCACCATTCGCGGGCCGGAACACTGAAGCTTTCTTT

j_call: TRBJ2-3
v_call: TRBV5-1
cdr3_length: 15
clone_size: -
d_call: TRBD2
cdr3_aa: CASSLSGTSTDTQYF
cdr3_nt: TGCGCCAGCAGCTTGAGCGGGACTAGCACAGATACGCAGTATTTT

j_call: TRBJ2-7
v_call: TRBV11-2
cdr3_length: 14
clone_size: -
d_call: TRBD2
cdr3_aa: CASRTTSGSYEQYF
cdr3_nt: TGTGCCAGCAGAACGACTAGCGGCTCCTACGAGCAGTACTTC

j_call: TRBJ1-4
v_call: TRBV10-2
cdr3_length: 13
clone_size: -
d_call: -
cdr3_aa: CASSDNWGEKLFF
cdr3_nt: TGCGCCAGCAGTGATAATTGGGGGGAAAAACTGTTTTTT

j_call: TRBJ1-6
v_call: TRBV25-1
cdr3_length: 13
clone_size: -
d_call: -
cdr3_aa: CASHMGAGSPLHF
cdr3_nt: TGTGCCAGCCATATGGGGGCAGGGTCACCCCTCCACTTT

j_call: TRBJ1-4
v_call: TRBV4-1
cdr3_length: 15
clone_size: -
d_call: TRBD1
cdr3_aa: CASSQAGQGGEKLFF
cdr3_nt: TGCGCCAGCAGCCAAGCCGGACAGGGAGGCGAAAAACTGTTTTTT

j_call: TRBJ1-3
v_call: TRBV7-9
cdr3_length: 16
clone_size: -
d_call: TRBD1
cdr3_aa: CASSPRGTVAGNTIYF
cdr3_nt: TGTGCCAGCAGCCCACGAGGGACAGTCGCTGGAAACACCATATATTTT

j_call: TRBJ1-5
v_call: TRBV2
cdr3_length: 15
clone_size: -
d_call: -
cdr3_aa: CASSSGRNSNQPQHF
cdr3_nt: TGTGCCAGCAGTTCAGGACGGAATAGCAATCAGCCCCAGCATTTT